This T cell receptor (beta chain) was identified during a study of neurological immune-mediated disorders. TCRdb recomputed calls from the 5' RACE reads with MiXCR, one row per CDR3 protein. The repertoire includes tens of thousands of distinct CDR3 sequences, almost 3.5% of them detected once, and under 4.5% sits in the top ten. Notes on the study in general: No sharing of CDR3 amino acid sequences was observed among expanded clones across subjects, suggesting private repertoires in all groups. Multiple sclerosis, the disease with the least TCR clonal expansion, fell below healthy controls, whereas HTLV-1-associated myelopathy showed the most.

A total of 2 million PBMCs stored at -80 degrees C provided the unsorted libraries. At least ten counts were recorded for this clonotype. The target antigen is unknown. The germline gives CDR1 SGDLS, CDR2 YYNGEE. Trimming removed 7 bases from V and 4 bases from J, with 20 bases in between. The CDR3 runs to 15 residues. J is TRBJ1-1 and V is TRBV9; a possible D gene is TRBD1 (6 bases). The sample taken for sequencing was PBMCs. This receptor was taken from a man aged 40-49 years with multiple sclerosis. The CDR3 sequence: CASGLGGLLATEAFF. The DNA for the CDR3 is TGTGCCAGCGGGTTAGGGGGTCTGTTGGCCACTGAAGCTTTCTTT.